This T cell receptor beta chain is from a study of T cells in Graves' hyperthyroidism and ophthalmopathy (dated by TCRdb to the late 2010s). In terms of the full investigation: Peripheral blood samples were taken at initial diagnosis, before any treatment was given. A discovery cohort of around 98 patients, roughly 40 with Graves' ophthalmopathy and 57 with stable Graves' hyperthyroidism, was used to find distinguishing TCR V-J signatures. An independent validation cohort of fewer than 20 hyperthyroidism patients and approximately 16 patients who later progressed to ophthalmopathy tested prospective prediction of ophthalmopathy. For training and testing, the 100 or so patients in the discovery cohort were randomly divided in a 7:3 ratio. In addition, the study compared T-cell repertoires in thyroid tissue and in blood from a handful of Graves' hyperthyroidism patients. After sampling, hyperthyroidism patients received methimazole starting at 30 mg daily, and ophthalmopathy patients received high-dose intravenous methylprednisolone. The paper describes TCR Vbeta CDR3 sequencing of around 140 peripheral blood samples, made up of some 42 ophthalmopathy patients, approximately 73 hyperthyroidism patients and some 17 progressor patients.

Broad study findings and their caveats: Most expanded thyroid clonotypes (frequency above 0.001) were also found in blood, which suggests that blood repertoires may mirror thyroid immune responses. A model built on a 13 V-J signature distinguished ophthalmopathy from stable hyperthyroidism, reaching 85% to 90% sensitivity and 81.08% specificity in cross-validation and 80%/75% in testing. In validation, progression to ophthalmopathy was predicted by the model with 70.59% sensitivity and around 76% specificity, a median of 6.5 months before onset. No statistical method was used to fix the sample size in advance, and group allocation was not hidden from the investigators.

Moderately to severely active disease, a Clinical Activity Score of at least 3, a NOSPECS grade of at least 4, and a duration under 3 months were present in ophthalmopathy patients. The study excluded patients with uncontrolled infections, other autoimmune diseases, pregnancy or lactation. Diagnoses were established on the basis of clinical symptoms, serum thyroxine and TRAb, thyroid ultrasound, and orbital computed tomography. Ficoll-Paque density gradient centrifugation was used to isolate PBMCs from about 10 ml of fresh peripheral blood. Total RNA was extracted with Trizol reagent, and quality was checked on an Agilent 2100 Bioanalyzer. TCR beta CDR3 regions were amplified from RNA transcripts. For the first round of RT-PCR on the TCR CDR3, the HTBI primer set was used together with the Qiagen OneStep RT-PCR kit. Libraries were constructed in a second round of multiplex PCR, after which size selection and purification were performed. The libraries were sequenced on an Illumina HiSeq2000 using paired-end 100 bp reads. The authors' analysis ran thus. SOAPnuke was used to process the raw data, with reads discarded if the reads contained adapters or uncalled bases, had a mean Phred below 15, or lacked an exact constant-primer or identifier match. High-quality paired reads were merged with COPE v1.2.5, and unique nucleotide sequences were defined as clonotypes. MiTCR v1.1 was used to align clonotypes to the IMGT TRBV, TRBD and TRBJ reference segments. Analysis was restricted to V-J combinations with a frequency above 0.0001, which covered about 99% of repertoires. A TCS score was defined as the ratio of F50 (clonal expansion) to E x V (chaos), with BLOSUM62-based TCRdist applied between CDR3 peptides within each V-J. Welch's t-statistics and random forest reduced roughly 540 V-J features to roughly 13, which were used in a naive Bayes classifier (R e1071). TCRdb redid the processing of the public reads, applying fastp at Q25 and MiXCR, and retained in-frame beta chains. Duplicate CDR3 protein sequences are folded into a single record with the most common DNA and genes. TCRdb, not the original authors, processed these V and J calls. The table for this sample lists 490,000 or so distinct CDR3 sequences; approximately 23% of them were counted only once. The ten largest clonotypes hold about 53% of the sample.

This clonotype appeared many times. The clone's antigen remains unknown. Within one base of it there is no much larger clone, and no base qualities were kept. Its CDR3 holds 16 amino acids, cysteine through phenylalanine. The sequence is cut down to CDR3 DNA, 48 bases in frame from base 1. Trimming costs V 6 bases and J 5 bases, and their ends lie 22 bases apart. CDR1 MDHEN and CDR2 SYDVKM are derived from the germline V gene. Sequencing was performed on blood. The sequence was collected from a woman in her 70s with Graves' ophthalmopathy. The V and J segments used are TRBV28 and TRBJ2-5; the D segment could be TRBD1, given 6 matching bases. The CDR3 has the sequence CASSPSRQGIGETQYF. The DNA sequence is TGTGCCAGCAGCCCCTCCCGCCAGGGGATTGGGGAGACCCAGTACTTC. With the portions outside the CDR3 filled from the reference TRBV28 and TRBJ2-5 genes, the complete variable region becomes DVKVTQSSRYLVKRTGEKVFLECVQDMDHENMFWYRQDPGLGLRLIYFSYDVKMKEKGDIPEGYSVSREKKERFSLILESASTNQTSMYLCASSPSRQGIGETQYFGPGTRLLVL.